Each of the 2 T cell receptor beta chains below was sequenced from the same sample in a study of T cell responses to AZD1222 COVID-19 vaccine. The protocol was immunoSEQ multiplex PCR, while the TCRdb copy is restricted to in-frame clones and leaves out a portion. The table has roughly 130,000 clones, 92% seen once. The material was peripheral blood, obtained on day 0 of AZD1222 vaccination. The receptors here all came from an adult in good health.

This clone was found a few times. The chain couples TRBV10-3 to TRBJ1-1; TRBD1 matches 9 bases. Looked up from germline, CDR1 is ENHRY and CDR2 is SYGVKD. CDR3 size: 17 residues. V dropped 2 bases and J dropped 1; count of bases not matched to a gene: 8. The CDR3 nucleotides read TGTGCCATCAGTGAGGCCGGACAGGGGCCCTCGAACACTGAAGCTTTCTTT. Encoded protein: CAISEAGQGPSNTEAFF.

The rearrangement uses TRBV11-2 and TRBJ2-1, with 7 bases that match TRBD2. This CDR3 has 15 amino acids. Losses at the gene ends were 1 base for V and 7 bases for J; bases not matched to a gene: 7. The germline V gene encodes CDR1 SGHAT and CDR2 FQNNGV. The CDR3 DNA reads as TGTGCCAGCAGCTTAGGGAGGCTAGCGGCAAATGAGCAGTTCTTC. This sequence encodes CASSLGRLAANEQFF.